This T cell receptor (beta chain) was recovered during a study of shared clonotypes between healthy human individuals. Study information: Three plates each covered CD4 naive and memory; CD8 naive two, CD8 memory one. Study results and caveats: In general, naive subsets displayed greater estimated richness than memory subsets did. There were few donors, and this limited the genetic and exposure-history diversity represented.

With regard to this clone: No antigen is known for it.

Genomic DNA of each subset was evenly split across several immunoSEQ plates. Here immunoSEQ multiplex PCR was the method, and the copy in TCRdb shows in-frame clones only, minus some. The sample contains 2 million or so clones, approximately 95% of which appear only once. CD45RO-negative CD8 cells positively selected for CCR7 made up the naive population, which excluded terminally differentiated effector memory CD45RA+ cells. CDR3 size: 14 residues. CDR1 and CDR2 from the germline V gene are LNHDA and SQIVND (reference sequence). With 2 bases removed from V and 1 base from J, the gap between germline ends came to 8 bases.

The chain couples TRBV19 to TRBJ1-1; D not resolved. The sequencing sample was made of naive CD8+ T cells sorted from blood. This receptor was taken from a young man in good health. As DNA, the CDR3 is TGTGCCAGTAGTATATTGACACCGAACACTGAAGCTTTCTTT. Translating gives CASSILTPNTEAFF.